Below, 26 T cell receptor beta chains from the same sample are listed, as sequenced in a study of blood T cells in healthy people across ages. With a J-beta primer mix and a sample-barcoded 5' primer, a second PCR ran roughly 7 to 11 cycles. TCRdb used MiXCR to reprocess the 5' RACE reads, holding one entry per CDR3 protein. The sample consists of roughly 1,700,000 distinct CDR3 sequences, 28% of them appearing once. Material: blood. These receptors were taken from a woman aged 25 to 39 in good health.

The V gene is TRBV20-1, the J gene TRBJ2-1; 10 nucleotides match TRBD2. The CDR3 runs to 12 residues. Germline loops: CDR1 DFQATT, CDR2 SNEGSKA (reference sequence). V shed 8 bases, J shed 12 bases, and the junction held 10 bases outside the gene matches. This chain's CDR3 is CSTRTSGEGQFF. For the CDR3, the DNA is TGCAGTACCAGGACTAGCGGAGAGGGGCAGTTCTTC.

This clonotype showed up just a few times. This chain links TRBV10-3 with TRBJ2-1; TRBD2 matches 9 bases. Germline loops: CDR1 ENHRY, CDR2 SYGVKD. The CDR3 length is 15 residues. Losses at the gene ends were 3 bases for V and 8 bases for J; bases not matched to a gene: 8. The CDR3 DNA reads TGTGCCATCAGTGACCTGGCGGGGGGGCAGGATGAGCAGTTCTTC. Protein product: CAISDLAGGQDEQFF.

V gene TRBV5-1 combines with J gene TRBJ2-1, with 10 nucleotides matching TRBD1. CDR1 is SGHRS, CDR2 YFSETQ, per germline. Unmatched junction bases numbered 8, after V lost 4 bases and J lost 10 bases. The CDR3 totals 14 residues. CDR3 DNA sequence: TGCGCCAGCAGCGCGGGGACAGGGGAATTCGAGCAGTTCTTC. Translation: CASSAGTGEFEQFF. The whole variable domain, filled in from reference TRBV5-1 and TRBJ2-1, reads KAGVTQTPRYLIKTRGQQVTLSCSPISGHRSVSWYQQTPGQGLQFLFEYFSETQRNKGNFPGRFSGRQFSNSRSEMNVSTLELGDSALYLCASSAGTGEFEQFFGPGTRLTVL.

This clonotype was picked up a small number of times. The chain employs TRBV30 and TRBJ2-1; tentatively, D is TRBD1 (6 bases). Germline CDR1 and CDR2: GTSNPN and SVGIG (reference sequence). This CDR3 has 12 amino acids. The V end lost 6 bases, the J end lost 7 bases, and 13 bases lay between the germline ends. The DNA for the CDR3 is TGTGCCTGTTCCCCCCAGGGGAATGAGCAGTTCTTC. This translates into CACSPQGNEQFF.

This clonotype came up many times. The genes are TRBV6-6 and TRBJ1-6, with no clear D. This CDR3 is built from 12 residues. From germline, CDR1 is MNHNY and CDR2 SVGAGI (reference sequence). V was pared by 6 bases and J by 10 bases, with 10 bases between. CDR3 nucleotide sequence: TGTGCCAGCAGCCAACAGTTCTCACCCCTCCACTTT. It codes for CASSQQFSPLHF.

The chain employs TRBV10-3 and TRBJ2-4; D is ambiguous. The CDR3 is 11 residues long. V lost 4 bases, J lost 13 bases, and 11 bases lay in between. Germline V gene sequence: CDR1 ENHRY, CDR2 SYGVKD. The CDR3 loop reads CAISGRHEQYF. Here the CDR3 DNA reads TGTGCCATCAGTGGGCGACATGAGCAGTACTTC.

In the case of this clonotype: This may arise from a read error, as a much more abundant clone is one base away. This rearrangement joins TRBV20-1 to TRBJ2-5; D might be TRBD2 (6 bases). Gene TRBJ2-7 matches the end of the DNA better, so the J call may be wrong. Germline V lookup: CDR1 DFQATT, CDR2 SNEGSKA (reference sequence). This CDR3 has 15 residues. The DNA of the CDR3 is TGCAGTGCTAGCTGGGAGGCGGGATCCACCTACGAGCAGTACTTC. Translating gives CSASWEAGSTYEQYF.

A word on this clonotype: The junction and the germline gene differ at one end; a read error may be behind it. The J gene is TRBJ2-2, the V gene TRBV11-3; 10 positions agree with TRBD1. Germline V lookup: CDR1 SGHNT, CDR2 YENEEA. The CDR3 has 15 amino acids. DNA of the CDR3: TGTGCCGGCAGCTCCGACAGGGGGCCGTCCGGGGAGCTGTTTTTT. Amino acids: CAGSSDRGPSGELFF.

The rearrangement uses TRBV10-3 and TRBJ1-4, with a possible D match to TRBD1 (6 bases). The CDR3 length is 13 residues. Trimming stripped 2 bases from V and 6 bases from J, with 7 bases between. The germline gives CDR1 ENHRY, CDR2 SYGVKD. The CDR3 sequence: CAISENRDEKLFF. The CDR3 region has the DNA TGTGCCATCAGTGAGAACAGGGATGAAAAACTGTTTTTT.

In its sample, this clonotype was seen many times. The gene calls are TRBV6-7 and TRBJ1-5; no reliable D call. TRBV6-7 is marked as an open reading frame, function uncertain. Trimming removed 0 bases at V and 0 bases at J, with 9 bases between. The CDR3 runs 16 residues. CDR3 in DNA: TGTGCCAGCAGTTACTCCGGCGGGTTTAGCAATCAGCCCCAGCATTTT. Amino acid sequence: CASSYSGGFSNQPQHF.

This sequence joins TRBV20-1 and TRBJ2-3, with 9 bases aligning to TRBD2. Germline V gene lookup returns CDR1 DFQATT and CDR2 SNEGSKA (reference sequence). Germline trimming cut 4 bases from V and 3 bases from J; bases unmatched to any gene: 11. CDR3 length: 16 residues. CDR3 in amino acids: CSANPLAGFSTDTQYF. CDR3 nucleotide sequence: TGCAGTGCTAACCCCCTAGCGGGATTTTCGACAGATACGCAGTATTTT.

This clonotype came up once. The V gene is TRBV7-3, the J gene TRBJ1-1, with 9 bases aligning to TRBD1. This CDR3 contains 13 residues. The ends lost 5 bases at V and 10 bases at J; junction bases unmatched: 8. CDR1 and CDR2 (germline): SGHTA, FQGTGA. The CDR3 sequence is CASSPVGTGLAFF. The DNA for the CDR3 is TGTGCCAGCAGCCCTGTGGGGACAGGGCTAGCTTTCTTT.

This clonotype was observed a few times. The chain recombines TRBV20-1 with TRBJ2-3, with 9 bases aligning to TRBD1. Germline CDR1 reads DFQATT; CDR2 reads SNEGSKA (reference sequence). Germline trimming cut 5 bases from V and 4 bases from J; bases unmatched to any gene: 10. This CDR3 spans 15 amino acids. In DNA, the CDR3 is TGCAGTGCTCGCGGCCGGACAGGGGCTTCAGATACGCAGTATTTT. Protein: CSARGRTGASDTQYF.

Ten or more counts support this clonotype. CDR3 bases: TGTGCCAGCAGCCCGGTCGGGGGACTGGGGAGGCAGTACTTC. Protein sequence: CASSPVGGLGRQYF. The chain is built from TRBV7-8 and TRBJ2-7, with D possibly being TRBD2 (6 bases). The CDR3 extends over 14 amino acids. V lost 5 bases, J lost 9 bases, and 20 bases lay in between. Germline-derived CDR1 and CDR2 are SGHVS and FQNEAQ.

CDR3 protein: CASSYGLDRRDGYTF. CDR3 bases: TGTGCCAGCAGTTACGGTTTGGACAGGCGCGATGGCTACACCTTC. V usage is TRBV6-5 and J usage is TRBJ1-2, with TRBD1 matching 7 bases. CDR3 size: 15 residues. The germline V gene encodes CDR1 MNHEY and CDR2 SVGAGI. The V segment lost 2 bases and the J segment 6 bases; nucleotides outside the gene matches: 9.

The table lists this clonotype with a few counts. This CDR3 is CASSPGQGLSGAFF. CDR3 coding DNA: TGTGCCAGCAGCCCGGGACAGGGATTATCCGGAGCTTTCTTT. The gene calls are TRBV7-9 and TRBJ1-1; 9 bases are a match to TRBD1. CDR1 and CDR2 (germline): SEHNR, FQNEAQ (reference sequence). This CDR3 is 14 amino acids long. After removal of 5 bases from V and 10 bases from J, the junction contained 11 bases not matched to a gene.

This chain connects TRBV15 to TRBJ2-1; D remains unclear. Between the trimmed V and J ends, which lost 1 base and 1 base, there was a span of 14 bases. Germline V gene lookup returns CDR1 LNHNV and CDR2 YYDKDF (reference sequence). The CDR3 length is 17 residues. Here the CDR3 DNA reads TGTGCCACCAGCAGAGGTAGTTCGGAACCTTCCTACAATGAGCAGTTCTTC. Translation: CATSRGSSEPSYNEQFF.

The rearrangement links TRBV5-1 to TRBJ1-2; 9 bases are shared with TRBD1. The germline gives CDR1 SGHRS, CDR2 YFSETQ. The CDR3 is 17 amino acids. The ends lost 4 bases at V and 4 bases at J; junction bases unmatched: 14. The CDR3 DNA follows: TGCGCCAGCAGCCAGTGGACAGGGGCGACGTTAATCTATGGCTACACCTTC. This gives the protein CASSQWTGATLIYGYTF.

On this clonotype itself: Just one base apart from a much larger clone, this may be a read error. This rearrangement joins TRBV12-3 or TRBV12-4 to TRBJ2-6, with TRBD1 identical over 8 bases. There are 16 residues in the CDR3. The CDR3: CASSGTGTSGANVRTF. In nucleotides, the CDR3 is TGTGCCAGCAGTGGGACAGGTACCTCTGGGGCCAACGTCCGGACTTTC.

This CDR3 is CASSQGLAGGRFSYEQYF. The CDR3 DNA is TGTGCCAGCAGCCAGGGACTAGCGGGGGGGAGGTTCTCCTACGAGCAGTACTTC. This chain connects TRBV6-1 to TRBJ2-7; 16 bases map to TRBD2. Germline V gives CDR1 MNHNS, CDR2 SASEGT. V trimming: 6 bases; J trimming: 0 bases; junction bases outside the gene matches: 8. The CDR3 length is 18 residues.

This clonotype was recorded a few times. V is TRBV5-5 and J is TRBJ1-5, with TRBD1 identical over 7 bases. CDR1 and CDR2 (germline): SGHKS, YYEKEE (reference sequence). V was clipped by 0 bases and J by 3 bases; unmatched bases: 6. This CDR3 is built from 16 residues. Here the CDR3 DNA reads TGTGCCAGCAGCTTGGGCGACAGGGAGGCCAATCAGCCCCAGCATTTT. It translates to CASSLGDREANQPQHF.

This clonotype showed up just a few times. The chain couples TRBV27 to TRBJ2-7; D gene ambiguous. Germline lookup yields CDR1 MNHEY and CDR2 SMNVEV (reference sequence). CDR3 size: 15 residues. V was pared by 8 bases and J by 2 bases, with 19 bases between. The chain's CDR3 is CASQRGTARTYEQYF. For the CDR3, the DNA is TGTGCCAGCCAACGAGGTACGGCCCGCACCTACGAGCAGTACTTC.

This clonotype was counted a few times. CDR3 nucleotides: TGCAGTGCTAGAGACCCCGGGACTAGCGGGTTAGATGAGCAGTTCTTC. Encoded protein: CSARDPGTSGLDEQFF. V gene TRBV20-1 combines with J gene TRBJ2-1; 12 nucleotides line up with TRBD2. The CDR3 is 16 residues long. From germline, CDR1 is DFQATT and CDR2 SNEGSKA (reference sequence). The junction had 8 bases not matched to a gene; V was cut back by 0 bases and J by 8 bases.

This clonotype appeared many times. Mismatch with germline at one junction end may stem from a read error. The CDR3 DNA follows: TGTGCCAGCAGCCTGTCTGCAACTAATGAAAAACTGTTTTTT. Translation gives CASSLSATNEKLFF. The rearrangement uses TRBV5-1 and TRBJ1-4; D unclear. The germline V gene encodes CDR1 SGHRS and CDR2 YFSETQ. This CDR3 region has 14 residues. Complete variable domain (other parts from reference TRBV5-1 and TRBJ1-4): KAGVTQTPRYLIKTRGQQVTLSCSPISGHRSVSWYQQTPGQGLQFLFEYFSETQRNKGNFPGRFSGRQFSNSRSEMNVSTLELGDSALYLCASSLSATNEKLFFGSGTQLSVL.

This clonotype was seen repeatedly, ten times or more. The chain employs TRBV29-1 and TRBJ2-3; 8 bases fit TRBD2. Germline loops: CDR1 SQVTM, CDR2 ANQGSEA. The CDR3 contains 13 residues. This CDR3 is CSVRAGGTDTQYF. CDR3 coding DNA: TGCAGTGTACGAGCGGGGGGCACAGATACGCAGTATTTT.

Points on this clonotype: One end of the junction fails to match germline, which may point to a read error. This sequence joins TRBV5-1 and TRBJ2-7; TRBD1 might be the D (6 bases). Per the germline V gene, CDR1 is SGHRS and CDR2 is YFSETQ. CDR3 length: 14 residues. Here the CDR3 reads CASSTGQGTYEQYF. CDR3 in DNA: TGTGCCAGTAGCACAGGGCAGGGAACCTACGAGCAGTACTTC.